The 19 T cell receptor beta chains below all came from one sample that was sequenced in a study of CD8 T cells in ankylosing spondylitis. One entry per CDR3 protein results from TCRdb running MiXCR on the 5' RACE reads. The data contain under 200,000 distinct CDR3 sequences, roughly 13% of them singletons. The specimen was blood, either unsorted or a sorted T cell fraction (not recorded which). All receptors come from a female donor with ankylosing spondylitis or in good health (not recorded which).

This clonotype was seen ten or more times. The chain is built from TRBV11-1 and TRBJ2-1, with unresolved D. CDR1 is SGHAT and CDR2 is FQDESV in the germline V gene (reference sequence). V lost 1 base to trimming and J lost 1 base, with 11 bases between them. This CDR3 is built from 16 residues. In nucleotides, the CDR3 is TGTGCCAGCAGCTTAGTGGCCTCTACTTCCTACAATGAGCAGTTCTTC. Its protein is CASSLVASTSYNEQFF.

This clonotype was seen at least ten times. V is TRBV7-9 and J is TRBJ2-1; D call uncertain. CDR3 size: 14 residues. The V end lost 5 bases, the J end lost 3 bases, and 11 bases lay between the germline ends. Germline assignment: CDR1 SEHNR and CDR2 FQNEAQ (reference sequence). The CDR3 coding sequence is TGTGCCAGCAGCGACCGCGATAGCTACAATGAGCAGTTCTTC. It is translated as CASSDRDSYNEQFF.

This clonotype was counted between two and nine times. This chain connects TRBV27 to TRBJ2-7; D gene unclear. Germline lookup yields CDR1 MNHEY and CDR2 SMNVEV (reference sequence). The CDR3 has 14 amino acids. The germline V and J ends were trimmed by 10 bases and 3 bases, with 19 bases remaining between them. The DNA of the CDR3 is TGTGCCACCAGCCAGCCCCACTTTTGCTACGAGCAGTACTTC. Encoded protein: CATSQPHFCYEQYF.

This clonotype occurred many times. The chain links TRBV7-2 to TRBJ2-3; tentatively, D is TRBD2 (5 bases). This CDR3 comprises 12 residues. Trimming removed 5 bases at V and 7 bases at J, with 10 bases between. Germline V gene lookup returns CDR1 SGHTA and CDR2 FQGNSA. CDR3 in DNA: TGTGCCAGCAGCCGCAGACTATATACGCAGTATTTT. This sequence encodes CASSRRLYTQYF.

This clonotype was seen a handful of times. This chain uses TRBV12-3 or TRBV12-4 with TRBJ2-1, with 9 bases that match TRBD2. The CDR3 length is 15 residues. Trimming removed 3 bases from V and 8 bases from J; junction bases left unmatched: 8. CDR3 nucleotides: TGTGCCAGCAGTTTTTCTGCGGGGGGGGGCCATGAGCAGTTCTTC. Translation: CASSFSAGGGHEQFF.

The chain recombines TRBV7-2 with TRBJ2-1; the D gene could be TRBD1 or TRBD2 (5 bases each). Trimming stripped 6 bases from V and 4 bases from J, with 16 bases between. Germline-derived CDR1 and CDR2 are SGHTA and FQGNSA. The CDR3 contains 15 residues. CDR3 coding DNA: TGTGCCAGCAGTTTCCCCGGGACGGGGTACAATGAGCAGTTCTTC. This gives the protein CASSFPGTGYNEQFF.

This clonotype has at least ten counts. V and J are TRBV20-1 and TRBJ2-1; D gene uncertain. There are 17 residues in the CDR3. From germline, CDR1 is DFQATT and CDR2 SNEGSKA (reference sequence). Between the trimmed V and J ends, which lost 0 bases and 7 bases, there was a span of 22 bases. The CDR3 nucleotides are TGCAGTGCTAGAGATTTTGTTCGAGGTGGCCCGCAGAATGAGCAGTTCTTC. This sequence encodes CSARDFVRGGPQNEQFF.

This clonotype was detected only a few times. The chain has TRBV20-1 and TRBJ2-1; weak D call: TRBD2 (5 bases). The V and J ends lost 6 bases and 3 bases respectively, with 21 bases between them. CDR3 size: 16 residues. CDR1 DFQATT and CDR2 SNEGSKA come from the germline V gene (reference sequence). The CDR3 loop reads CSALGQTAGGYNEQFF. CDR3 coding DNA: TGCAGTGCGCTCGGGCAAACGGCGGGTGGCTACAATGAGCAGTTCTTC.

V and J are TRBV7-2 and TRBJ1-5; unclear D gene. Deletions cut 2 bases from V and 6 bases from J, with 8 bases between. Germline lookup yields CDR1 SGHTA and CDR2 FQGNSA. CDR3 size: 13 residues. CDR3: CASSLWSGQPQHF. Written as DNA, the CDR3 is TGTGCCAGCAGCTTATGGTCCGGTCAGCCCCAGCATTTT.

The chain is built from TRBV12-3 or TRBV12-4 and TRBJ2-5; TRBD2 might be the D (6 bases). V was clipped by 5 bases and J by 5 bases, with 9 bases between them. The length of the CDR3 is 12 residues. The CDR3 DNA is TGTGCCAGCAGTGCCCGGGGGGAGACCCAGTACTTC. This gives the protein CASSARGETQYF.

This clonotype was seen a handful of times. The rearrangement joins TRBV6-1 to TRBJ1-5, with 9 nucleotides matching TRBD1. CDR1 is MNHNS, CDR2 SASEGT, per germline. V lost 5 bases to trimming and J lost 0 bases; unmatched junction nucleotides: 11. There are 18 residues in the CDR3. Here the CDR3 reads CASSRRTGAGHSNQPQHF. In DNA form, the CDR3 reads TGTGCCAGCAGTCGTAGGACAGGGGCGGGCCATAGCAATCAGCCCCAGCATTTT.

Details on this clonotype: A clone one base away is much larger, so this may be a read error. The chain employs TRBV4-1 and TRBJ2-1; D not resolved. Germline V gene lookup returns CDR1 MGHRA and CDR2 YSYEKL. Trimming stripped 4 bases from V and 3 bases from J, with 13 bases between. The CDR3 runs 15 residues. The CDR3: CASSPTDEVYNEQFF. CDR3 DNA: TGCGCCAGCAGCCCGACGGACGAGGTCTACAATGAGCAGTTCTTC.

The sample holds a few counts of this clonotype. The chain couples TRBV4-1 to TRBJ2-7, with D uncertain. The germline V gene has CDR1 MGHRA and CDR2 YSYEKL. The V end lost 1 base, the J end lost 7 bases, and 17 bases lay between the germline ends. The CDR3 contains 15 residues. The DNA of the CDR3 is TGCGCCAGCAGCCAAGGGGCGGTTCCGCGCGAGGAGCAGTACTTC. It specifies CASSQGAVPREEQYF.

This chain links TRBV29-1 with TRBJ1-6; D uncertain. The CDR3 consists of 12 residues. The V end was cut by 4 bases, the J end by 10 bases, with 11 bases between. Germline-derived CDR1 and CDR2 are SQVTM and ANQGSEA. Here the CDR3 reads CSVVRVRSPLHF. The CDR3 DNA reads TGCAGCGTTGTAAGGGTACGATCACCCCTCCACTTT.

In this sample, this clonotype turned up many times. The chain recombines TRBV5-5 with TRBJ2-4; D is unclear. This CDR3 is 16 amino acids long. V lost 4 bases and J lost 0, with 14 bases in between. Germline assignment: CDR1 SGHKS and CDR2 YYEKEE (reference sequence). The chain's CDR3 is CASSPDRRIAKNIQYF. In DNA form, the CDR3 reads TGTGCCAGCAGCCCGGACCGACGTATAGCCAAAAACATTCAGTACTTC.

The chain carries TRBV30 and TRBJ2-7, with 9 bases aligning to TRBD2. The CDR3 is made up of 19 amino acids. Per the germline V gene, CDR1 is GTSNPN and CDR2 is SVGIG (reference sequence). V trimming: 0 bases; J trimming: 4 bases; junction bases outside the gene matches: 19. CDR3 region: CAWSVFPPGGSGRRYEQYF. The CDR3 nucleotides read TGTGCCTGGAGTGTATTCCCCCCGGGTGGTAGCGGGAGAAGATACGAGCAGTACTTC.

The chain couples TRBV7-6 to TRBJ2-3; D might be TRBD2 (5 bases). The V end lost 5 bases, the J end lost 2 bases, and 8 bases lay between the germline ends. The germline V gene has CDR1 SGHVS and CDR2 FNYEAQ. The CDR3 covers 13 residues. CDR3: CASSPGLTDTQYF. In DNA form, the CDR3 reads TGTGCCAGCAGCCCCGGACTCACAGATACGCAGTATTTT.

There are a few counts of this clonotype. V gene TRBV6-1 combines with J gene TRBJ2-2; a weak D match, TRBD2 (6 bases). Per germline, CDR1 MNHNS and CDR2 SASEGT. The CDR3 is 14 amino acids. Trimming took off 8 bases at V and 1 base at J, with 11 bases between the two ends. CDR3 DNA sequence: TGTGCCAGCGGGGGGACGAGGAACACCGGGGAGCTGTTTTTT. It translates to CASGGTRNTGELFF.

This clonotype was observed at least ten times. This sequence joins TRBV7-9 and TRBJ1-1, with 11 nucleotides matching TRBD1. Per the germline V gene, CDR1 is SEHNR and CDR2 is FQNEAQ (reference sequence). The CDR3 runs 17 residues. Trimming took 1 base from V and 0 from J; bases not matched to a gene: 4. The CDR3 protein is CASSLGTGGLLNTEAFF. For the CDR3, the DNA is TGTGCCAGCAGCTTAGGGACAGGGGGCCTGTTGAACACTGAAGCTTTCTTT.